This TCR beta chain was recovered during a study of tumor-infiltrating lymphocytes in localized non-small cell lung cancer. On the study more broadly: Tumor tissue and non-adjacent uninvolved lung came from each patient.

V shed 7 bases and J shed 4 bases, with 13 bases lying between them. CDR1 is MDHEN and CDR2 is SYDVKM in the germline V gene. The CDR3 has 13 amino acids. TCRdb's table, derived via immunoSEQ multiplex PCR, lists solely in-frame clones and lacks some. Seen here are thousands of clones, 77% observed once, and the top ten hold about 5.2%. This clone has more than one count but fewer than ten. No antigen is known for it. General study points: Compared with uninvolved lung, tumors showed higher T cell infiltration by TCRbeta sequencing. No T-cell fraction difference was seen between IM1 and IM2 tumors.

The TCR was taken from a human donor with non-small cell lung cancer. The rearrangement joins TRBV28 to TRBJ1-2; D may be TRBD1 (6 bases). The sample taken for sequencing was uninvolved lung tissue not adjacent to the tumor. In DNA, the CDR3 is TGTGCCAGCATCTCGGGGGGGCTCTATGGCTACACCTTC. Its protein is CASISGGLYGYTF.